Sequencing of this T cell receptor beta chain was carried out in a study of blood T cells in healthy people across ages. Study-wide points: Significant beta diversity loss was already apparent by age around 40, declining roughly linearly. Not knowing donor CMV status may have confounded expanded clonotype changes.

It was with a sample-barcoded 5' primer and a J-beta primer mix that a second PCR of about 7 to 12 cycles was run. Using its own MiXCR run on the 5' RACE reads, TCRdb lists one record per CDR3 protein. The sample consists of about 930,000 distinct CDR3 sequences, about 27% of them appearing once. This clonotype was counted only a few times. The antigen is unknown. V shed 3 bases and J 5 bases; nucleotides not matched to a gene: 5. From germline, CDR1 is SGHRS and CDR2 YFSETQ. The CDR3 has 14 amino acids. These records were also assigned to another study, of T cells of mothers and their children. That source reports: Related mother-child pairs showed slightly, non-significantly higher overlap than unrelated pairs.

The sequence derives from a woman aged 40-49 years in good health. The sample taken for sequencing was blood. The chain combines TRBV5-1 with TRBJ2-5; 9 bases fit TRBD2. The CDR3 bases are TGCGCCAGCAGCTACGGGACTAGCCGGGAGACCCAGTACTTC. This sequence encodes CASSYGTSRETQYF.